These 11 T cell receptor beta chains were sequenced from one sample in a study of T-cell reconstitution after alpha-beta-depleted transplantation in children. Unique molecular identifiers were incorporated during preparation of the TCRbeta library. MiXCR, run by TCRdb on the PCR reads, gives a single entry per CDR3 protein. Among around 96,000 distinct CDR3 sequences listed, approximately 12% were seen once. The specimen comprised PBMCs from the stem cell graft donor, sampled from the stem cell graft. These receptors were taken from a human donor who donated a stem cell graft to a child with inherited bone marrow failure.

There are many counts of this clonotype. CDR3 DNA: TGTGCCAGCAGCTTAGACTGGGGACAGGGTATTGCTGAAGCTTTCTTT. Encoded protein: CASSLDWGQGIAEAFF. The chain employs TRBV11-2 and TRBJ1-1; 9 nucleotides match TRBD1. The CDR3 is 16 residues long. V trimming: 0 bases; J trimming: 6 bases; junction bases outside the gene matches: 8. CDR1 is SGHAT, CDR2 FQNNGV, per germline. Drawing the rest from reference TRBV11-2 and TRBJ1-1, the complete variable domain is EAGVAQSPRYKIIEKRQSVAFWCNPISGHATLYWYQQILGQGPKLLIQFQNNGVVDDSQLPKDRFSAERLKGVDSTLKIQPAKLEDSAVYLCASSLDWGQGIAEAFFGQGTRLTVV.

This clonotype was observed many times. The chain uses TRBV18 and TRBJ2-1; 11 bases align to TRBD1. Germline trimming cut 4 bases from V and 8 bases from J; bases unmatched to any gene: 7. CDR3 length: 15 amino acids. The V gene's germline CDR1 is KGHSH and CDR2 LQKENI. DNA of the CDR3: TGTGCCAGCTCACAACCGGGACAGGGGGAATATGAGCAGTTCTTC. This gives the protein CASSQPGQGEYEQFF.

In its sample, this clonotype was seen many times. The gene calls are TRBV6-1 and TRBJ2-7; the match to TRBD1 covers 12 bases. V lost 4 bases, J lost 4 bases, and 5 bases stayed unmatched. Per germline, CDR1 MNHNS and CDR2 SASEGT. The CDR3 sequence is 15 residues long. In DNA form, the CDR3 reads TGTGCCAGCAGTGCCCCGGGACAGGGGGCGTACGAGCAGTACTTC. Amino acids: CASSAPGQGAYEQYF.

This clonotype occurred a few times. Here the CDR3 DNA reads TGCGCCAGCAGCCAGGACGTACGGAACACTGAAGCTTTCTTT. As protein: CASSQDVRNTEAFF. The rearrangement links TRBV5-1 to TRBJ1-1; unclear D gene. The V gene lost 4 bases and the J gene lost 1 base, with 11 bases spanning the gap. This CDR3 has 14 residues. Germline CDR1 is SGHRS and CDR2 is YFSETQ.

This clonotype was seen many times. The chain links TRBV28 to TRBJ2-4, with D perhaps TRBD1 or TRBD2 (5 bases each). The CDR3 sequence is 13 residues long. With 7 bases removed from V and 8 bases from J, the gap between germline ends came to 15 bases. Germline CDR1 is MDHEN and CDR2 is SYDVKM. The CDR3 loop reads CASTAPGTDIQYF. CDR3 bases: TGTGCCAGCACCGCGCCCGGGACGGACATTCAGTACTTC.

This clonotype was observed many times. The rearrangement links TRBV5-1 to TRBJ2-7; 12 positions match TRBD2. Looked up from germline, CDR1 is SGHRS and CDR2 is YFSETQ. V dropped 4 bases and J dropped 6; count of bases not matched to a gene: 14. This CDR3 is built from 17 residues. The CDR3 coding sequence is TGCGCCAGCAGCCCCTGGTCTAGCGGGAGGGCCCTCGGCGAGCAGTACTTC. This gives the protein CASSPWSSGRALGEQYF.

V gene TRBV7-3 combines with J gene TRBJ2-2; 8 bases agree with TRBD1. Germline V CDR1 and CDR2: SGHTA, FQGTGA. The CDR3 totals 14 residues. Trimming took 4 bases from V and 7 from J; bases not matched to a gene: 5. In DNA, the CDR3 is TGTGCCAGCAGCTCCGGGACAGGTGTCGGGGAGCTGTTTTTT. It is translated as CASSSGTGVGELFF. Full variable domain (missing parts from reference TRBV7-3 and TRBJ2-2): GAGVSQTPSNKVTEKGKYVELRCDPISGHTALYWYRQSLGQGPEFLIYFQGTGAADDSGLPNDRFFAVRPEGSVSTLKIQRTERGDSAVYLCASSSGTGVGELFFGEGSRLTVL.

This clonotype was observed at least ten times. The chain uses TRBV4-2 and TRBJ2-7; D possibly corresponds to TRBD1 (6 bases). The length of the CDR3 is 18 residues. Trimming pared 1 base from V and 5 bases from J, leaving 24 bases between. Germline CDR1 reads LGHNA; CDR2 reads YNFKEQ. CDR3 bases: TGTGCCAGCAGCCAAGTTGCCCCAAGACAGGATGAATGGCACGAGCAGTACTTC. It specifies CASSQVAPRQDEWHEQYF.

There are many counts of this clonotype. The genes are TRBV4-3 and TRBJ2-1, with 8 bases fitting TRBD2. The CDR3 has 18 amino acids. After removal of 0 bases from V and 5 bases from J, the junction contained 12 bases not matched to a gene. In germline, CDR1 is LGHNA, CDR2 YSLEER. CDR3 sequence reads: CASSQDFGASGYDNEQFF. Written as DNA, the CDR3 is TGCGCCAGCAGCCAAGATTTCGGGGCTAGCGGGTATGACAATGAGCAGTTCTTC.

The table lists this clonotype with many counts. The chain joins TRBV5-1 to TRBJ2-7; weak D call: TRBD1 (6 bases). The CDR3 has 14 residues. V was cut by 0 bases and J by 3 bases, with 10 bases left in between. CDR1 and CDR2 from the germline V gene are SGHRS and YFSETQ. The CDR3: CASSLEVQGYEQYF. The DNA of the CDR3 is TGCGCCAGCAGCTTGGAAGTACAGGGCTACGAGCAGTACTTC.

This clonotype is deemed large (0.1 to 1%). This sequence joins TRBV7-9 and TRBJ2-1; D unclear. This CDR3 region has 18 residues. The germline V and J ends were trimmed by 1 base and 0 bases, with 16 bases remaining between them. Germline values: CDR1 SEHNR, CDR2 FQNEAQ (reference sequence). CDR3 protein: CASSLEGYVSSSYNEQFF. CDR3 nucleotide sequence: TGTGCCAGCAGCTTAGAGGGTTATGTTTCCAGCTCCTACAATGAGCAGTTCTTC. The whole variable domain, remainder taken from reference TRBV7-9 and TRBJ2-1, is DTGVSQNPRHKITKRGQNVTFRCDPISEHNRLYWYRQTLGQGPEFLTYFQNEAQLEKSRLLSDRFSAERPKGSFSTLEIQRTEQGDSAMYLCASSLEGYVSSSYNEQFFGPGTRLTVL.